Reported below is one TCR beta chain. Its matching antigen is unknown. This entry is derived from a study of cytomegalovirus exposure and HLA in healthy donors. Germline assignment: CDR1 MDHEN and CDR2 SYDVKM. Trimming shortened V by 5 bases and J by 6 bases, and 22 bases separated the two germline ends. This CDR3 spans 16 amino acids. The study ran its PCR with 60 Vbeta and 13 Jbeta primers. Assay: immunoSEQ multiplex PCR; the TCRdb copy retains only in-frame clones and omits some. The sample has about 130,000 clones; 80% are singletons. Study-wide points: A cluster of highly shared sequence variants was likely a sequencing artifact. According to an earlier analysis, most TCR beta V segments yielded productive rearrangements about 90% or about 30% of the time.

The material sequenced was PBMCs. The TCR originated in a young man in good health and CMV-seropositive. The chain joins TRBV28 to TRBJ1-2; D is uncertain. CDR3 coding DNA: TGTGCCAGCAGTATCCCGGGGTCCCACTCATTTAATGGCTACACCTTC. It specifies CASSIPGSHSFNGYTF.